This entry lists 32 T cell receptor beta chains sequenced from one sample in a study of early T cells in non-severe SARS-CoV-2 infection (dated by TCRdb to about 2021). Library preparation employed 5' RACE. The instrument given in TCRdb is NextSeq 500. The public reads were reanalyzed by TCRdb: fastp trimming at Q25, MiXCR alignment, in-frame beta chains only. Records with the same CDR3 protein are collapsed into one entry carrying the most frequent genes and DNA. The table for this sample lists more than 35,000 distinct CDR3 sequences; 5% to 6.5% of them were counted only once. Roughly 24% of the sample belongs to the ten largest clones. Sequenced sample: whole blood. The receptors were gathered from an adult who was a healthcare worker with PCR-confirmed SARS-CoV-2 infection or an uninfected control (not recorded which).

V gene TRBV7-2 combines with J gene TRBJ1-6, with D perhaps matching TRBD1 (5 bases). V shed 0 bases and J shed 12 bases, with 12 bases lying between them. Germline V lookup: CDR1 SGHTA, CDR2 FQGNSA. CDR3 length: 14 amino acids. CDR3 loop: CASSLAAGHGPLHF. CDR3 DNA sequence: TGTGCCAGCAGCTTAGCGGCAGGGCACGGACCCCTCCACTTT.

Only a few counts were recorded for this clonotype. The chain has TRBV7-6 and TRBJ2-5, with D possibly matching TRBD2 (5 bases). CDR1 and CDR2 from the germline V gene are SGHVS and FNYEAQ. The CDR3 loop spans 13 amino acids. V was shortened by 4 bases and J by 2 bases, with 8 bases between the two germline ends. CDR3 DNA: TGTGCCAGCAGCTCCGAGCGGCAAGAGACCCAGTACTTC. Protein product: CASSSERQETQYF.

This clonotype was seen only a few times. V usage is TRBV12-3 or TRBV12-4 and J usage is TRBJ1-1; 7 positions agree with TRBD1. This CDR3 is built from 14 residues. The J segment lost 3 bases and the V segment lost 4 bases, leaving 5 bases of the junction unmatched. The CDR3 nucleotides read TGTGCCAGCAGTTCCCAGGGGGGTTACACTGAAGCTTTCTTT. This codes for CASSSQGGYTEAFF.

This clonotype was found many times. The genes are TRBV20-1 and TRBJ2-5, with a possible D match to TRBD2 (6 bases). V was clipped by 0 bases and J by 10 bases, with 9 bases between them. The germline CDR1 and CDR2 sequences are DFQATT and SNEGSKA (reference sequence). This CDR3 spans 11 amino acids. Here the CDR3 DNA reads TGCAGTGCTAGAGATCGGGGGATCCAGTACTTC. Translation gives CSARDRGIQYF.

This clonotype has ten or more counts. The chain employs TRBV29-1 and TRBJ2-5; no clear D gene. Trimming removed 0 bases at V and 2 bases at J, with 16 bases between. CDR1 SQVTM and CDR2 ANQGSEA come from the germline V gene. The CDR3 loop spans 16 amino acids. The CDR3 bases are TGCAGCGTTGAAGAACGCCCTGTGAGGCCGCAAGAGACCCAGTACTTC. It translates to CSVEERPVRPQETQYF.

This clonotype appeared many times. CDR3 amino acids: CASSHAGKPYEQYF. The CDR3 nucleotides read TGTGCCAGCAGCCACGCCGGGAAGCCCTACGAGCAGTACTTC. The chain uses TRBV4-2 and TRBJ2-7; maybe TRBD2 (5 bases). The CDR3 has 14 residues. Germline CDR1 reads LGHNA; CDR2 reads YNFKEQ. Between the trimmed V and J ends, which lost 3 bases and 2 bases, there was a span of 11 bases.

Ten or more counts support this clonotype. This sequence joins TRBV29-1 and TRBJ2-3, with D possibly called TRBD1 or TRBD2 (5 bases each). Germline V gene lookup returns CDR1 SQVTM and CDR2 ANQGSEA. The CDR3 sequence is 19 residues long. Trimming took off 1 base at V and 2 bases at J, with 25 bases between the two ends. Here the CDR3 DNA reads TGCAGCGTTGAAGGGCAGGGAGCATCTCTCGACCAACTCACAGATACGCAGTATTTT. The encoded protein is CSVEGQGASLDQLTDTQYF.

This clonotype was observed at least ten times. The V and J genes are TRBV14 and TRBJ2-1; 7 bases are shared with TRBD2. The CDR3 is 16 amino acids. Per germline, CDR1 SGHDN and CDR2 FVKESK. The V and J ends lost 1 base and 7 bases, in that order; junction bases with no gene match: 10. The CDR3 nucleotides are TGTGCCAGCAGCCAAGCCCCCGGGACTACCGTTAATGAGCAGTTCTTC. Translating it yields CASSQAPGTTVNEQFF. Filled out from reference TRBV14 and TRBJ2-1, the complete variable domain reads EAGVTQFPSHSVIEKGQTVTLRCDPISGHDNLYWYRRVMGKEIKFLLHFVKESKQDESGMPNNRFLAERTGGTYSTLKVQPAELEDSGVYFCASSQAPGTTVNEQFFGPGTRLTVL.

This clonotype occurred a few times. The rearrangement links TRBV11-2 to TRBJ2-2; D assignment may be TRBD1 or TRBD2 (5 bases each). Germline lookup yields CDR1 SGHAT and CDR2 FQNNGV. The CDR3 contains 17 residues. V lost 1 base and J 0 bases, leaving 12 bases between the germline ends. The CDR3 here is CASSLGGAGPNTGELFF. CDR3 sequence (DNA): TGTGCCAGCAGCTTAGGAGGGGCTGGACCGAACACCGGGGAGCTGTTTTTT. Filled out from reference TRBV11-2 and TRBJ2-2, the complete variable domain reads EAGVAQSPRYKIIEKRQSVAFWCNPISGHATLYWYQQILGQGPKLLIQFQNNGVVDDSQLPKDRFSAERLKGVDSTLKIQPAKLEDSAVYLCASSLGGAGPNTGELFFGEGSRLTVL.

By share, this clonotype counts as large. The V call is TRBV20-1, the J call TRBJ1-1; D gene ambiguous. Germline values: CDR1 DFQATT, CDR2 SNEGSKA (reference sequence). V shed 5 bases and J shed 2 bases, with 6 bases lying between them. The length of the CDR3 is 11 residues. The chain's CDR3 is CSAGSNTEAFF. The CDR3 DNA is TGCAGTGCTGGGAGTAACACTGAAGCTTTCTTT.

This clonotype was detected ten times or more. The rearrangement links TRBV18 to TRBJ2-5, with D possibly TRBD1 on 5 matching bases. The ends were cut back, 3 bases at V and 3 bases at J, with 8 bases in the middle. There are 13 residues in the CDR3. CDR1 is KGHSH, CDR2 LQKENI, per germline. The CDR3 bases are TGTGCCAGCTCACCGGACACAAAAGAGACCCAGTACTTC. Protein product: CASSPDTKETQYF.

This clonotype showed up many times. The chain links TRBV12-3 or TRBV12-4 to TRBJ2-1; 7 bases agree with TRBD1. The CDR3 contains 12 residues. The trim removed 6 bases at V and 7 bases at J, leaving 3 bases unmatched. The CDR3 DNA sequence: TGTGCCAGCAGCCCGACAGGGAATGAGCAGTTCTTC. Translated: CASSPTGNEQFF.

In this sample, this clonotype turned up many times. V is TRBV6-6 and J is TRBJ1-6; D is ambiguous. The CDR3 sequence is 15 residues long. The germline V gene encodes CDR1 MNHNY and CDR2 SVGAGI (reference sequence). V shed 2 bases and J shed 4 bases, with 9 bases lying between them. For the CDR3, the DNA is TGTGCCAGCAGTTACCCGGCAGCTTATAATTCACCCCTCCACTTT. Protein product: CASSYPAAYNSPLHF.

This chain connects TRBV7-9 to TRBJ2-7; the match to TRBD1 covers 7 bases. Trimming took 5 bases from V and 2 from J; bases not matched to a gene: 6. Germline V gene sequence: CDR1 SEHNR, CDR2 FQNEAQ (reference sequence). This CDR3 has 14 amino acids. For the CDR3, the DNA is TGTGCCAGCAGCCCTTGGGACAGTCCCTACGAGCAGTACTTC. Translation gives CASSPWDSPYEQYF.

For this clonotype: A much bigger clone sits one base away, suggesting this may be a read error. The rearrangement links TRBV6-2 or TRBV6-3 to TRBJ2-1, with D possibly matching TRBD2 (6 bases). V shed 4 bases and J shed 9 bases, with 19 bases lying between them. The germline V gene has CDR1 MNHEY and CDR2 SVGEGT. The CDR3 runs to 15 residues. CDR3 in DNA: TGTGCCAGCAGTTCCTGGCTAGCGAGAGTGTCTGAGCAGTTCTTC. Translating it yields CASSSWLARVSEQFF.

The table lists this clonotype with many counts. The DNA of the CDR3 is TGTGCCAGCAGTGAAGAACCCTACGGGGCTTACTCTGGAAACACCATATATTTT. This gives the protein CASSEEPYGAYSGNTIYF. The chain employs TRBV6-1 and TRBJ1-3; the D gene is possibly TRBD1 (5 bases). The length of the CDR3 is 18 residues. Trimming cost V 1 base and J 0 bases, with 16 bases left between them. Germline V CDR1 and CDR2: MNHNS, SASEGT.

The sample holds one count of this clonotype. The CDR3 nucleotides read TGTGCCAGCAGCTCCAATGCCGGGACAGGGGGCTCTGGCTACACCTTC. Amino acid sequence: CASSSNAGTGGSGYTF. The J gene is TRBJ1-2, the V gene TRBV5-4, with 12 bases fitting TRBD1. CDR3 length: 16 amino acids. Germline values: CDR1 SGHNT, CDR2 YYREEE (reference sequence). Germline trimming cut 3 bases from V and 7 bases from J; bases unmatched to any gene: 10.

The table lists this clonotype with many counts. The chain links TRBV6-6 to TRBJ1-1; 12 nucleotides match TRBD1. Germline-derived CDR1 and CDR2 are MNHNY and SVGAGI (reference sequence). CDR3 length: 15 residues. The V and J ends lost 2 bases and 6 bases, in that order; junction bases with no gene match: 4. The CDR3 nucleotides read TGTGCCAGCAGTTACCCGGGGACAGGGGGCCCTGAAGCTTTCTTT. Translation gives CASSYPGTGGPEAFF.

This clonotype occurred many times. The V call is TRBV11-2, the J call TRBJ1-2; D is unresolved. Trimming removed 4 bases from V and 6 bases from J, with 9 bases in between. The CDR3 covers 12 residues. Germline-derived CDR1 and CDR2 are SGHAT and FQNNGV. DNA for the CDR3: TGTGCCAGCAGCTGGGCCGGGGATGGCTACACCTTC. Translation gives CASSWAGDGYTF.

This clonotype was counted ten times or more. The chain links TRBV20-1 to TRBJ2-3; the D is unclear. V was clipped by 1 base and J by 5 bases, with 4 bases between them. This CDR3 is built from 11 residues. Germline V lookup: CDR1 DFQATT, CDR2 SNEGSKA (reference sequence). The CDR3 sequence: CSARVGDTQYF. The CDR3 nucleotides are TGCAGTGCTAGAGTAGGAGATACGCAGTATTTT.

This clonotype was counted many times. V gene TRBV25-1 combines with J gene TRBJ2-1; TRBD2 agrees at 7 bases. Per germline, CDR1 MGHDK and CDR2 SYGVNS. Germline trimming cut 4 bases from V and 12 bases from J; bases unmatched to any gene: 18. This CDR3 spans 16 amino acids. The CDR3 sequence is CASSGEPGLTTRGQFF. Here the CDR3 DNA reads TGTGCCAGCAGTGGGGAGCCGGGACTAACTACCCGGGGGCAGTTCTTC.

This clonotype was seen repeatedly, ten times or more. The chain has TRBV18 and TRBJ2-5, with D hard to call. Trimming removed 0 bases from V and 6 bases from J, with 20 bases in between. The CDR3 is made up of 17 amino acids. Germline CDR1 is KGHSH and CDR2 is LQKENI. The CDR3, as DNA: TGTGCCAGCTCACCACCTCCGCGGCCGGGCAGGCTGCAGACCCAGTACTTC. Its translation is CASSPPPRPGRLQTQYF.

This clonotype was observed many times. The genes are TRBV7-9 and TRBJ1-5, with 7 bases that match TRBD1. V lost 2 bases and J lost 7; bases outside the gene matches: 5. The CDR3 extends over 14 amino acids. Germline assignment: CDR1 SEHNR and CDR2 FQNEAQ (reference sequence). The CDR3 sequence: CASSLSTGDQPQHF. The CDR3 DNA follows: TGTGCCAGCAGCTTAAGTACAGGGGACCAGCCCCAGCATTTT.

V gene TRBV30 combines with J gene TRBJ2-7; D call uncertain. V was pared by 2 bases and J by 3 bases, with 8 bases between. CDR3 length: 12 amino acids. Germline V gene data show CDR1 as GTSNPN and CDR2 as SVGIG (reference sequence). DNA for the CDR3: TGTGCCTGGAGTTCGGGCCGCTACGAGCAGTACTTC. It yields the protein CAWSSGRYEQYF.

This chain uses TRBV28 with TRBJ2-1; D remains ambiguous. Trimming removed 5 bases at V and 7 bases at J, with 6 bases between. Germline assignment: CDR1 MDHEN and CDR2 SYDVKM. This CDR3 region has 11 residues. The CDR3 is CASSVENEQFF. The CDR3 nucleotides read TGTGCCAGCAGTGTGGAGAATGAGCAGTTCTTC.

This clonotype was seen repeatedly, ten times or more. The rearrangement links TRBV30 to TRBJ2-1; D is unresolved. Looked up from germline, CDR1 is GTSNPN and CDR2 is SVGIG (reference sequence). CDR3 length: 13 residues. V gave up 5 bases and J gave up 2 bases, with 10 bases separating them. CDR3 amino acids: CAWGPDPYNEQFF. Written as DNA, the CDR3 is TGTGCCTGGGGCCCAGACCCCTACAATGAGCAGTTCTTC.

The CDR3 nucleotides are TGTGCCAGCAGCTACCTTAGCGGGAGGGCCGTCGATGAGCAGTTCTTC. Amino acid sequence: CASSYLSGRAVDEQFF. This chain uses TRBV11-3 with TRBJ2-1; 11 bases fit TRBD2. V gave up 4 bases and J gave up 8 bases; unmatched junction bases: 10. This CDR3 has 16 residues. In germline, CDR1 is SGHNT, CDR2 YENEEA.

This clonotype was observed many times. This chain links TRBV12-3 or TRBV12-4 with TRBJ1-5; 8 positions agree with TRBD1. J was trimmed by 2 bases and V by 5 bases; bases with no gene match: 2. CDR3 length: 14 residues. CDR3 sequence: CASSPTGGNQPQHF. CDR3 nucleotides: TGTGCCAGCAGTCCGACAGGGGGCAATCAGCCCCAGCATTTT.

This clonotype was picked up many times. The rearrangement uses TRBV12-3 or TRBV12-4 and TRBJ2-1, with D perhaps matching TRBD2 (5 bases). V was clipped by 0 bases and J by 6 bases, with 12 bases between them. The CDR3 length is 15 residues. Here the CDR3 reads CASSLAGVRSNEQFF. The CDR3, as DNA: TGTGCCAGCAGTTTAGCGGGAGTTCGGTCCAATGAGCAGTTCTTC.

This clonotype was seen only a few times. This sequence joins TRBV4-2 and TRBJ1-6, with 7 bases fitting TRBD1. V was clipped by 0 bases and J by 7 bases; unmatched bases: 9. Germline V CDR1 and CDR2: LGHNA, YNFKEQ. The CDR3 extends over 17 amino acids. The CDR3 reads CASSQDTDNRGNSPLHF. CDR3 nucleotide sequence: TGTGCCAGCAGCCAAGATACCGACAACAGGGGCAATTCACCCCTCCACTTT.

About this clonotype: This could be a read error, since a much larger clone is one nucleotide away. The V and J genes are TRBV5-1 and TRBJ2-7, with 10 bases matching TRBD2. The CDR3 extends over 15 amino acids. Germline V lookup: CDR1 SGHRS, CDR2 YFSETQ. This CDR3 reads CAGSLVASGRHEQYF. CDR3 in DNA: TGCGCCGGCAGCTTGGTGGCTAGCGGGAGACACGAGCAGTACTTC.

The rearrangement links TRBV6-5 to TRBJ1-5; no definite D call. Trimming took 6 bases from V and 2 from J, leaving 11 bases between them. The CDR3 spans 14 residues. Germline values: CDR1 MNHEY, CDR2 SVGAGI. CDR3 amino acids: CASSSGRGNQPQHF. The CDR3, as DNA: TGTGCCAGCAGCTCCGGGCGAGGCAATCAGCCCCAGCATTTT.